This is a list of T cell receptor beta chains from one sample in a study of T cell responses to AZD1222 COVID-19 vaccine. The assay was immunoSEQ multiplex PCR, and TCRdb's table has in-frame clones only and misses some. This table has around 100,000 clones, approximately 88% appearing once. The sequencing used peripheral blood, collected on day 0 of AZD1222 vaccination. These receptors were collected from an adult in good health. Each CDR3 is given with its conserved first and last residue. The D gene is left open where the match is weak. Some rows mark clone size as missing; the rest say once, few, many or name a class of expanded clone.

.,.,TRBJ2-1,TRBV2,CASRADSYNEQFF,TGTGCCAGCAGGGCCGACTCGTACAATGAGCAGTTCTTC
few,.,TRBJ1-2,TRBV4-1,CASSQDLSYGYTF,TGCGCCAGCAGCCAAGATCTGAGCTATGGCTACACCTTC
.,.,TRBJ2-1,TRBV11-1,CASSSDASAYNEQFF,TGTGCCAGCAGCTCGGACGCCTCCGCCTACAATGAGCAGTTCTTC
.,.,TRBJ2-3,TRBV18,CASSPLIGANTQYF,TGTGCCAGCTCACCACTCATAGGGGCAAATACGCAGTATTTT
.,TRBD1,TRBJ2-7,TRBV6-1,CASSEAGTGSYEQYF,TGTGCCAGCAGTGAAGCCGGGACAGGCTCCTACGAGCAGTACTTC
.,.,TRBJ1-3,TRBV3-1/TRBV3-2,CASSPRDGRNTIYF,TGTGCCAGCAGCCCTCGGGACGGCCGAAACACCATATATTTT
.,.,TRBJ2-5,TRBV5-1,CASSPPGAGETQYF,TGCGCCAGCAGCCCCCCGGGGGCTGGAGAGACCCAGTACTTC
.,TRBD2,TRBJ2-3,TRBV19,CASTTSGGAGDTQYF,TGTGCCAGTACGACTAGCGGGGGGGCCGGGGATACGCAGTATTTT
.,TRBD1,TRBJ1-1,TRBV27,CASSPDRVRTEAFF,TGTGCCAGCAGTCCGGACAGGGTAAGGACTGAAGCTTTCTTT
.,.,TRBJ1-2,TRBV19,CASSIGPGANYGYTF,TGTGCCAGTAGTATCGGGCCAGGAGCTAACTATGGCTACACCTTC
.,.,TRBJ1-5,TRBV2,CASSEETGGSNQPQHF,TGTGCCAGCAGTGAAGAGACAGGTGGGAGCAATCAGCCCCAGCATTTT
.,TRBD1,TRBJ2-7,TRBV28,CASTPTGGVLEQYF,TGTGCCAGCACCCCGACAGGGGGGGTGCTTGAGCAGTACTTC
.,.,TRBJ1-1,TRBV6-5,CASSYGGTVFSTEAFF,TGTGCCAGCAGTTACGGCGGGACGGTCTTTAGCACTGAAGCTTTCTTT
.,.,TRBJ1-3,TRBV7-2,CASSYLGGPSSGNTIYF,TGTGCCAGCAGCTACCTTGGAGGGCCGAGCTCTGGAAACACCATATATTTT
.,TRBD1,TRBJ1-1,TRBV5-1,CASSPGWTGKAFF,TGCGCCAGCAGCCCAGGTTGGACAGGGAAGGCTTTCTTT
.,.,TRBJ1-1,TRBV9,CASSPNPMNTEAFF,TGTGCCAGCAGCCCCAACCCAATGAACACTGAAGCTTTCTTT
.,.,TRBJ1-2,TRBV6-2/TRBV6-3,CASSATDNYGYTF,TGTGCCAGCAGTGCGACAGATAACTATGGCTACACCTTC
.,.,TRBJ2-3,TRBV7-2,CASSFSTDTQYF,TGTGCCAGCAGCTTTAGCACAGATACGCAGTATTTT
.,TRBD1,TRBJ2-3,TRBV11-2,CASSPQGAGTDTQYF,TGTGCCAGCAGCCCACAGGGGGCTGGCACAGATACGCAGTATTTT
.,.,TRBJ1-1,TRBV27,CASSFNTGPTEAFF,TGTGCCAGCAGTTTTAATACAGGGCCCACTGAAGCTTTCTTT
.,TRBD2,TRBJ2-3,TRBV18,CASSQRLAGGDTQYF,TGTGCCAGCTCACAAAGACTAGCGGGGGGAGATACGCAGTATTTT
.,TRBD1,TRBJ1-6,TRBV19,CASSIGGQAISYNSPLHF,TGTGCCAGTAGTATAGGTGGACAGGCCATCTCCTATAATTCACCCCTCCACTTT
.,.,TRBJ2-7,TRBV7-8,CASSLRGWPPEGYYEQYF,TGTGCCAGCAGCTTACGTGGGTGGCCACCAGAGGGGTACTACGAGCAGTACTTC
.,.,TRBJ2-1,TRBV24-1,CATSDLSGYNEQFF,TGTGCCACCAGTGATTTGTCGGGTTACAATGAGCAGTTCTTC
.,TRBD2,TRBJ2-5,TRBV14,CASSQQLAGAKETQYF,TGTGCCAGCAGCCAACAACTAGCGGGGGCTAAAGAGACCCAGTACTTC
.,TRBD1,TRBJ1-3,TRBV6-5,CASRRTGAGNTIYF,TGTGCCAGCAGGCGGACAGGGGCCGGAAACACCATATATTTT
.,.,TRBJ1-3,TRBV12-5,CATRSSSGNTIYF,TGTGCTACCCGGTCCTCCTCTGGAAACACCATATATTTT
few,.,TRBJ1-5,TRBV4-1,CASSHAGTFNQPQHF,TGCGCCAGCAGCCATGCGGGGACCTTTAATCAGCCCCAGCATTTT
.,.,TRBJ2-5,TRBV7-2,CASNYNQGWETQYF,TGTGCCAGCAACTACAACCAGGGGTGGGAGACCCAGTACTTC
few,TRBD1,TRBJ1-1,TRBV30,CGTGTMNTEAFF,TGTGGGACAGGGACGATGAACACTGAAGCTTTCTTT
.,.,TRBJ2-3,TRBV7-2,CASSPWRGRTDTQYF,TGTGCCAGCAGCCCCTGGCGGGGACGCACAGATACGCAGTATTTT
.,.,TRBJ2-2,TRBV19,CASNQGIGSTGELFF,TGTGCCAGTAATCAGGGGATAGGGAGCACCGGGGAGCTGTTTTTT
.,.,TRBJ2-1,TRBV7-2,CASSTSTSYNEQFF,TGTGCCAGCAGCACAAGTACCTCCTACAATGAGCAGTTCTTC
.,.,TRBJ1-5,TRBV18,CASSPPGGGNQPQHF,TGTGCCAGCTCACCACCAGGGGGGGGCAATCAGCCCCAGCATTTT
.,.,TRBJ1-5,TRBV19,CASSPGIQPQHF,TGTGCCAGTAGTCCAGGGATTCAGCCCCAGCATTTT
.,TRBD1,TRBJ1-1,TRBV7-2,CASSPRQGRVNTEAFF,TGTGCCAGCAGCCCTCGACAGGGTCGCGTGAACACTGAAGCTTTCTTT
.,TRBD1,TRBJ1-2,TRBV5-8,CASSTRQGDYGYTF,TGTGCCAGCAGCACCCGACAGGGGGACTATGGCTACACCTTC
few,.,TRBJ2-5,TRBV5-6,CASSSYETQYF,TGTGCCAGCAGCTCGTATGAGACCCAGTACTTC
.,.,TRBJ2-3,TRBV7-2,CASSLVITDTQYF,TGTGCCAGCAGCTTAGTTATCACAGATACGCAGTATTTT
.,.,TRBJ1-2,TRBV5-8,CASSPINYGYTF,TGTGCCAGCTCTCCCATTAACTATGGCTACACCTTC
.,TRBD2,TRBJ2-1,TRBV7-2,CASSLTLAGVGNEQFF,TGTGCCAGCAGCTTAACCCTAGCGGGGGTAGGTAATGAGCAGTTCTTC